Each of the 7 T cell receptor beta chains below was sequenced from the same sample in a study of T cell changes during pregnancy in multiple sclerosis. The repertoire was sequenced with immunoSEQ multiplex PCR; TCRdb's copy has only in-frame clones and lacks some. The sample carries approximately 34,000 clones, 90% recorded once. The sample consisted of CD8+ T cells from peripheral blood mononuclear cells, taken in the first trimester of pregnancy. The receptors originated from a female donor with multiple sclerosis, enrolled in a pregnancy study.

V gene TRBV7-6 combines with J gene TRBJ2-7; 7 bases agree with TRBD1. V gave up 5 bases and J gave up 3 bases; unmatched junction bases: 13. Germline CDR1 and CDR2: SGHVS and FNYEAQ. The CDR3 totals 16 residues. This CDR3 is CASSLITGPGGYEQYF. CDR3 nucleotide sequence: TGTGCCAGCAGCCTCATAACGGGGCCAGGGGGCTACGAGCAGTACTTC. Looking up the rest from reference TRBV7-6 and TRBJ2-7 gives the full variable domain: GAGVSQSPRYKVTKRGQDVALRCDPISGHVSLYWYRQALGQGPEFLTYFNYEAQQDKSGLPNDRFSAERPEGSISTLTIQRTEQRDSAMYRCASSLITGPGGYEQYFGPGTRLTVT.

This clone ranks as medium-sized. This chain joins TRBV5-1 and TRBJ2-7; TRBD2 matches at 7 bases. J gave up 3 bases and V 2 bases, and 14 bases lay outside the gene matches. The CDR3 sequence is 17 residues long. Germline V CDR1 and CDR2: SGHRS, YFSETQ. The CDR3 is CASSLGGSTSFDYEQYF. For the CDR3, the DNA is TGCGCCAGCAGCTTAGGCGGGAGTACGTCATTTGACTACGAGCAGTACTTC. The full variable domain, completed using reference TRBV5-1 and TRBJ2-7, is KAGVTQTPRYLIKTRGQQVTLSCSPISGHRSVSWYQQTPGQGLQFLFEYFSETQRNKGNFPGRFSGRQFSNSRSEMNVSTLELGDSALYLCASSLGGSTSFDYEQYFGPGTRLTVT.

The chain is built from TRBV11-3 and TRBJ2-1, with 10 bases matching TRBD2. The CDR3 contains 15 residues. Trimming at V came to 5 bases and at J to 4 bases, leaving 5 bases not matched to a gene. The V gene's germline CDR1 is SGHNT and CDR2 YENEEA. Here the CDR3 reads CASSPGTSEYNEQFF. CDR3 nucleotides: TGTGCCAGCAGCCCGGGGACTAGCGAGTACAATGAGCAGTTCTTC.

J is TRBJ2-1 and V is TRBV11-2; possibly TRBD1 for D (6 bases). Germline values: CDR1 SGHAT, CDR2 FQNNGV. This CDR3 has 14 residues. V lost 4 bases and J lost 4, with 11 bases in between. CDR3 loop: CASSYRDTYNEQFF. In DNA form, the CDR3 reads TGTGCCAGCAGCTACCGGGACACATACAATGAGCAGTTCTTC.

The gene calls are TRBV27 and TRBJ1-1; D might be TRBD1 (6 bases). Trimming took 5 bases from V and 0 from J, leaving 7 bases between them. Germline CDR1 is MNHEY and CDR2 is SMNVEV (reference sequence). The CDR3 is made up of 13 amino acids. The CDR3 DNA reads TGTGCCAGCAGTGGGGGCATGAACACTGAAGCTTTCTTT. Translated: CASSGGMNTEAFF.

The chain joins TRBV29-1 to TRBJ2-1; weak D call: TRBD2 (6 bases). CDR1 is SQVTM, CDR2 ANQGSEA, per germline. V lost 6 bases to trimming and J lost 2 bases, with 17 bases between them. This CDR3 is built from 15 residues. This CDR3 is CSVPRLERPYNEQFF. CDR3 sequence (DNA): TGCAGCGTACCAAGACTAGAAAGGCCCTACAATGAGCAGTTCTTC.

This chain joins TRBV19 and TRBJ2-1; 10 nucleotides line up with TRBD2. This CDR3 region has 15 residues. V gave up 5 bases and J gave up 9 bases; unmatched junction bases: 10. The germline gives CDR1 LNHDA, CDR2 SQIVND (reference sequence). The CDR3 nucleotides are TGTGCCAGTAGTCTCCCAGCGGGAGGGCCCAGTGAGCAGTTCTTC. It translates to CASSLPAGGPSEQFF. The full variable domain, completed using reference TRBV19 and TRBJ2-1, is DGGITQSPKYLFRKEGQNVTLSCEQNLNHDAMYWYRQDPGQGLRLIYYSQIVNDFQKGDIAEGYSVSREKKESFPLTVTSAQKNPTAFYLCASSLPAGGPSEQFFGPGTRLTVL.